This T cell receptor (beta chain) was sequenced for a study of blood T cell repertoires in COVID-19. Study-wide context: Material from acute and convalescent COVID-19 was sourced from the United States, Italy and Spain. Sources were T cells, B-cell-depleted T cells, or PBMCs; the material itself was cDNA or gDNA.

Germline V gene sequence: CDR1 SQVTM, CDR2 ANQGSEA. The germline V and J ends were trimmed by 4 bases and 4 bases, with 14 bases remaining between them. This CDR3 has 14 residues. The sample holds a few counts of this clone. Original processing notes: The authors estimated nucleated cell counts from reference gene primer amplification. Repertoires were generated with immunoSEQ multiplex PCR, while TCRdb's copy carries only in-frame clones and drops some. That table is the source of V, J and clone size, and D and trimming were worked out from the DNA. Of just over 75,000 clones in the sample, more than 70% were seen once.

This TCR was recovered from a man aged 60-69 years with active or convalescent COVID-19. The chain recombines TRBV29-1 with TRBJ2-1; tentative D call: TRBD2 (6 bases). The sequenced sample was peripheral blood. DNA of the CDR3: TGCAGCGTTGGTTTCGGGGGAATTTACAATGAGCAGTTCTTC. Protein: CSVGFGGIYNEQFF.